These 26 T cell receptor beta chains came from one sample sequenced in a study of OX40 agonist ivuxolimab in advanced cancers. Generated by immunoSEQ multiplex PCR, the TCRdb table keeps only in-frame clones and is missing some. The sample records some 19,000 clones, around nine tenths being singletons. The source was CD4+ or CD8+ T cells sorted from blood, collected in a trial of the OX40 agonist ivuxolimab. These TCRs come from an adult with an advanced solid tumor such as melanoma, head and neck, liver or kidney cancer.

The J gene is TRBJ1-1, the V gene TRBV19; D is perhaps TRBD1 (6 bases). Per the germline V gene, CDR1 is LNHDA and CDR2 is SQIVND (reference sequence). The length of the CDR3 is 13 residues. V dropped 8 bases and J dropped 1 base, with 11 bases sitting between them. CDR3 residues: CASWKGGNTEAFF. CDR3 nucleotides: TGTGCCAGTTGGAAGGGGGGGAACACTGAAGCTTTCTTT.

The chain is built from TRBV9 and TRBJ1-1; 9 nucleotides match TRBD1. The germline V gene encodes CDR1 SGDLS and CDR2 YYNGEE. V shed 6 bases, J shed 0 bases, and the junction held 6 bases outside the gene matches. This CDR3 has 15 amino acids. CDR3 nucleotides: TGTGCCAGCAACCCGGGACAGGGCTTGAACACTGAAGCTTTCTTT. It yields the protein CASNPGQGLNTEAFF.

The V gene is TRBV19, the J gene TRBJ2-3; 9 bases align to TRBD2. Germline CDR1 LNHDA, CDR2 SQIVND (reference sequence). The CDR3 runs to 15 residues. After removal of 3 bases from V and 2 bases from J, the junction contained 3 bases not matched to a gene. CDR3 protein: CASSISGRFTDTQYF. In nucleotides, the CDR3 is TGTGCCAGTAGTATTAGCGGGAGATTCACAGATACGCAGTATTTT.

In its sample, this clone was seen once. This chain connects TRBV27 to TRBJ2-7; tentatively, D is TRBD2 (5 bases). V was cut by 6 bases and J by 4 bases, with 13 bases left in between. The CDR3 covers 13 residues. CDR1 and CDR2 (germline): MNHEY, SMNVEV (reference sequence). The CDR3 protein is CASSVLDRYEQYF. CDR3 DNA: TGTGCCAGCAGCGTACTAGATCGGTACGAGCAGTACTTC.

The chain's CDR3 is CASSPGSGGIYEQYF. In DNA form, the CDR3 reads TGCGCCAGCAGCCCAGGTAGCGGGGGCATCTACGAGCAGTACTTC. The chain employs TRBV4-1 and TRBJ2-7; 9 bases line up with TRBD2. With 4 bases clipped from V and 3 bases from J, the junction kept 7 bases outside the gene matches. Germline V lookup: CDR1 MGHRA, CDR2 YSYEKL. This CDR3 has 15 amino acids.

The chain links TRBV9 to TRBJ2-3, with TRBD2 identical over 14 bases. The CDR3 spans 17 residues. V lost 0 bases and J lost 3; bases outside the gene matches: 3. Germline CDR1 SGDLS, CDR2 YYNGEE. CDR3 protein: CASSVVGTSGSTDTQYF. As DNA, the CDR3 is TGTGCCAGCAGCGTAGTTGGGACTAGCGGGAGTACAGATACGCAGTATTTT.

The rearrangement links TRBV27 to TRBJ1-5; 8 bases align to TRBD1. V was pared by 4 bases and J by 4 bases, with 3 bases of the junction left unmatched. In germline, CDR1 is MNHEY, CDR2 SMNVEV (reference sequence). This CDR3 region has 14 residues. The CDR3 DNA is TGTGCCAGCAGTTGGACAGGGCAAAATCAGCCCCAGCATTTT. It translates to CASSWTGQNQPQHF.

The rearrangement joins TRBV5-8 to TRBJ1-5; 9 bases align to TRBD1. J lost 14 bases, V lost 1 base, and 7 bases had no gene match. Germline V gene lookup returns CDR1 SGHTS and CDR2 YDEGEE. The CDR3 extends over 13 amino acids. The CDR3 protein is CASSLRTGQGEHF. The CDR3 nucleotides are TGTGCCAGCAGCTTGAGAACGGGACAGGGCGAGCATTTT.

This rearrangement joins TRBV19 to TRBJ2-7; D unclear. The length of the CDR3 is 14 residues. Looked up from germline, CDR1 is LNHDA and CDR2 is SQIVND (reference sequence). V was cut by 1 base and J by 0 bases, with 7 bases left in between. CDR3 loop: CASSIGLSSYEQYF. The DNA of the CDR3 is TGTGCCAGTAGTATAGGGCTTAGCTCCTACGAGCAGTACTTC.

The rearrangement uses TRBV19 and TRBJ2-1; 7 positions agree with TRBD2. V gave up 1 base and J gave up 7 bases; unmatched junction bases: 7. This CDR3 has 15 amino acids. Germline lookup yields CDR1 LNHDA and CDR2 SQIVND (reference sequence). CDR3 bases: TGTGCCAGTAGTATAGTGGGAGGGAGTGTAAATGAGCAGTTCTTC. Its translation is CASSIVGGSVNEQFF.

The rearrangement joins TRBV7-3 to TRBJ2-1; 9 bases line up with TRBD2. The CDR3 totals 16 residues. Germline CDR1 and CDR2: SGHTA and FQGTGA. Trimming cost V 2 bases and J 4 bases; bases outside gene matches: 6. The CDR3 DNA follows: TGTGCCAGCAGCTTATCCCTGCGGGGGGGGTACAATGAGCAGTTCTTC. Amino acid sequence: CASSLSLRGGYNEQFF.

V gene TRBV9 combines with J gene TRBJ2-3, with TRBD2 identical over 7 bases. The V gene end was trimmed by 9 bases and the J gene end by 2 bases; junction bases not matched to a gene: 9. Germline V gene data show CDR1 as SGDLS and CDR2 as YYNGEE. The length of the CDR3 is 14 residues. CDR3 in amino acids: CATGAGDTTDTQYF. CDR3 nucleotide sequence: TGTGCCACTGGGGCGGGAGATACCACAGATACGCAGTATTTT.

V is TRBV4-1 and J is TRBJ2-5; a possible D gene is TRBD1 (6 bases). CDR3 length: 14 amino acids. Between the trimmed V and J ends, which lost 1 base and 4 bases, there was a span of 10 bases. Germline assignment: CDR1 MGHRA and CDR2 YSYEKL. The DNA for the CDR3 is TGCGCCAGCAGCCAAGCCACAGGGATAGAGACCCAGTACTTC. Amino acids: CASSQATGIETQYF.

This clone appeared a few times. This rearrangement joins TRBV9 to TRBJ2-2; D might be TRBD2 (6 bases). From germline, CDR1 is SGDLS and CDR2 YYNGEE. The V gene lost 5 bases and the J gene lost 8 bases, with 13 bases spanning the gap. CDR3 size: 13 residues. CDR3 bases: TGTGCCAGCAGTGCGACTAGTCCGGGGGAGCTGTTTTTT. It encodes CASSATSPGELFF.

The gene calls are TRBV28 and TRBJ1-5; D is unresolved. Germline-derived CDR1 and CDR2 are MDHEN and SYDVKM. The CDR3 runs 14 residues. The ends were cut back, 0 bases at V and 4 bases at J, with 7 bases in the middle. The DNA of the CDR3 is TGTGCCAGCAGTTTATGGGGCTTAAATCAGCCCCAGCATTTT. This gives the protein CASSLWGLNQPQHF. Full variable domain (rest looked up from reference TRBV28 and TRBJ1-5): DVKVTQSSRYLVKRTGEKVFLECVQDMDHENMFWYRQDPGLGLRLIYFSYDVKMKEKGDIPEGYSVSREKKERFSLILESASTNQTSMYLCASSLWGLNQPQHFGDGTRLSIL.

V and J are TRBV7-9 and TRBJ2-5, with 9 bases that match TRBD2. Trimming removed 3 bases from V and 1 base from J; junction bases left unmatched: 3. The CDR3 covers 15 residues. Germline loops: CDR1 SEHNR, CDR2 FQNEAQ (reference sequence). CDR3 protein: CASSFRLAVQETQYF. The CDR3 DNA reads TGTGCCAGCAGCTTCCGACTAGCGGTCCAAGAGACCCAGTACTTC. Supplemented by reference TRBV7-9 and TRBJ2-5, the full variable domain reads DTGVSQNPRHKITKRGQNVTFRCDPISEHNRLYWYRQTLGQGPEFLTYFQNEAQLEKSRLLSDRFSAERPKGSFSTLEIQRTEQGDSAMYLCASSFRLAVQETQYFGPGTRLLVL.

The chain recombines TRBV5-4 with TRBJ2-3; no reliable D call. CDR1 is SGHNT and CDR2 is YYREEE in the germline V gene (reference sequence). V lost 4 bases, J lost 0 bases, and 12 bases lay in between. This CDR3 comprises 15 residues. In nucleotides, the CDR3 is TGTGCCAGCAGCCCCTCTATCTACAGCACAGATACGCAGTATTTT. It encodes CASSPSIYSTDTQYF.

The rearrangement links TRBV5-6 to TRBJ1-5; possible D gene TRBD1, 6 bases. Germline V lookup: CDR1 SGHDT, CDR2 YYEEEE. This CDR3 has 15 residues. Trimming took 0 bases from V and 7 from J, leaving 14 bases between them. The DNA for the CDR3 is TGTGCCAGCAGCTTGGGGTCCGGGGGCGGGCAGCCCCAGCATTTT. Its translation: CASSLGSGGGQPQHF.

This chain joins TRBV7-9 and TRBJ2-3; 8 bases are a match to TRBD2. V trimming: 5 bases; J trimming: 0 bases; junction bases outside the gene matches: 4. CDR1 and CDR2 (germline): SEHNR, FQNEAQ (reference sequence). This CDR3 is 15 amino acids long. This CDR3 is CASSHSGISTDTQYF. In DNA, the CDR3 is TGTGCCAGCAGCCATAGCGGGATAAGCACAGATACGCAGTATTTT.

The chain links TRBV11-2 to TRBJ1-1; D might be TRBD1 (5 bases). V shed 5 bases and J shed 4 bases, with 14 bases lying between them. CDR1 is SGHAT, CDR2 FQNNGV, per germline. The CDR3 is made up of 14 amino acids. The DNA for the CDR3 is TGTGCCAGCAGCCGATCGGGGCTGAGCACTGAAGCTTTCTTT. This encodes CASSRSGLSTEAFF.

The CDR3 nucleotides are TGTGCCAGCAGCTCAAGACAGGGGTCAAAAGATACGCAGTATTTT. This sequence encodes CASSSRQGSKDTQYF. V gene TRBV7-3 combines with J gene TRBJ2-3, with TRBD1 matching 8 bases. J was trimmed by 5 bases and V by 4 bases; bases with no gene match: 8. The CDR3 has 15 residues. Germline V lookup: CDR1 SGHTA, CDR2 FQGTGA.

There are a few counts of this clone. The chain employs TRBV9 and TRBJ2-7, with 7 bases aligning to TRBD1. The CDR3 is made up of 13 amino acids. Germline V gene data show CDR1 as SGDLS and CDR2 as YYNGEE. The V gene end was trimmed by 7 bases and the J gene end by 6 bases; junction bases not matched to a gene: 10. The CDR3 region has the DNA TGTGCCAGCGGTACTACCTCAGGGGGCGAGCAGTACTTC. It translates to CASGTTSGGEQYF.

This clone was picked up one time. The chain combines TRBV4-1 with TRBJ2-7; 11 nucleotides agree with TRBD2. The CDR3 totals 15 residues. CDR1 is MGHRA, CDR2 YSYEKL, per germline. V shed 4 bases, J shed 2 bases, and the junction held 4 bases outside the gene matches. The CDR3 protein is CASSLGLAETYEQYF. In DNA, the CDR3 is TGCGCCAGCAGCCTGGGACTAGCGGAAACCTACGAGCAGTACTTC.

The chain has TRBV19 and TRBJ2-1; no clear D. Germline CDR1 LNHDA, CDR2 SQIVND (reference sequence). V was clipped by 1 base and J by 6 bases, with 10 bases between them. The CDR3 is 14 residues long. In DNA, the CDR3 is TGTGCCAGTAGTATAGTCCCCGGGCGCAATGAGCAGTTCTTC. Translation gives CASSIVPGRNEQFF.

The chain employs TRBV7-8 and TRBJ2-5; D remains unclear. This CDR3 is built from 14 residues. Germline loops: CDR1 SGHVS, CDR2 FQNEAQ. V lost 7 bases and J 4 bases, leaving 16 bases between the germline ends. The CDR3 loop is CASTTFHEVETQYF. The CDR3 DNA reads TGTGCCAGCACCACCTTCCACGAGGTAGAGACCCAGTACTTC.

This clone was recorded a few times. The chain employs TRBV28 and TRBJ2-2; D may be TRBD1 (5 bases). Trimming shortened V by 7 bases and J by 2 bases, and 11 bases separated the two germline ends. The CDR3 length is 14 residues. CDR1 and CDR2 (germline): MDHEN, SYDVKM. CDR3: CASKDSSNTGELFF. CDR3 DNA sequence: TGTGCCAGCAAAGACAGTTCTAACACCGGGGAGCTGTTTTTT.